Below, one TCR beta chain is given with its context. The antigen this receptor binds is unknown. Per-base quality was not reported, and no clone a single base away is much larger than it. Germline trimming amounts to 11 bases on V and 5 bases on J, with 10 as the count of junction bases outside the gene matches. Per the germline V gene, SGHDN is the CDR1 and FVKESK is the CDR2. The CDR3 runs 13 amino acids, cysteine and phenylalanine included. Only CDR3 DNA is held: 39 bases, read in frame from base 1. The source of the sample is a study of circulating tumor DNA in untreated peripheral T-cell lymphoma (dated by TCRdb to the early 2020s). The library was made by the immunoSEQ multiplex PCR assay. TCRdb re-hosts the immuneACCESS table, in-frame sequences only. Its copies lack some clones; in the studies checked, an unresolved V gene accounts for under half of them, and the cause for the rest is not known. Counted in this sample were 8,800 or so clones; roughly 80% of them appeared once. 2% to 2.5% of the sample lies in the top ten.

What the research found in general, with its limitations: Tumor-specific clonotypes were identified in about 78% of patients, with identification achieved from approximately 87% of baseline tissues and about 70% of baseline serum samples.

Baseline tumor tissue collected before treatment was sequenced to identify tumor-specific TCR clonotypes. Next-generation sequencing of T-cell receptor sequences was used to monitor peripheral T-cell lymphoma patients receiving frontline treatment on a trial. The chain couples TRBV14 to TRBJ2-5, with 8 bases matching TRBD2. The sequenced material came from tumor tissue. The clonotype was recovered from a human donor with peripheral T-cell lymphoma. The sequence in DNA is TGTGCCTCCAACCGGGGGGGAGCGGAGACCCAGTACTTC. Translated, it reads CASNRGGAETQYF.